Listed below are T cell receptor beta chains from one sample, sequenced in a study of CD4 and CD8 cells across lung adenocarcinoma regions. TCRdb reanalysed the PCR reads using MiXCR and keeps one entry per CDR3 protein. The sample has tens of thousands of distinct CDR3 sequences; around half are singletons. Material for sequencing was CD8+ T cells from the center of a lung tumor. These TCRs come from a female donor with lung adenocarcinoma. The CD4 and CD8 labels of this study may be unreliable. Each CDR3 is given with its conserved first and last residue.

TRBJ2-1 | TRBV6-5 | 15 | CASRPGSLPYNEQFF
TRBJ2-3 | TRBV27 | 14 | CASTWLRDTDTQYF
TRBJ2-3 | TRBV10-2 | 14 | CAGKGGRGPDTQYF
TRBJ2-1 | TRBV6-1 | 17 | CASSEYLSGTSEETQFF
TRBJ2-5 | TRBV5-8 | 19 | CASSLEEASGYRTSETQYF
TRBJ2-3 | TRBV10-3 | 15 | CAMGEGGGDEDTQYF
TRBJ2-1 | TRBV4-1 | 16 | CASSQWPGTQDNEQFF
TRBJ1-2 | TRBV14 | 14 | CASSQGQGRYGYTF
TRBJ2-5 | TRBV27 | 16 | CASSSPVAGGPETQYF
TRBJ2-5 | TRBV28 | 16 | CASRGQLDRSQETQYF
TRBJ2-3 | TRBV27 | 14 | CASSRHANTGEQYF
TRBJ2-1 | TRBV10-2 | 14 | CASNPRRSSNEQFF
NA | TRBV28 | 15 | CARGLGGPDTDTQYF
TRBJ2-1 | TRBV7-6 | 13 | CASSLGMHNEQFF
TRBJ1-6 | TRBV9 | 13 | CASSVAYNSPLHF
TRBJ2-2 | TRBV27 | 16 | CASSPQRGRGTGELFF
TRBJ2-3 | TRBV6-1 | 17 | CASRQGLAGVLTDTPYF
TRBJ2-3 | TRBV6-1 | 15 | CASRERTGRADTQYF